The source of this TCR beta chain is a study of B cell selection in AIRE deficiency (dated by TCRdb to about 2019). Background for the entire study: Researchers compared TCRbeta repertoires of sorted blood CD4+ conventional T cells and regulatory T cells in AIRE-deficient patients with those in healthy controls. The TCR-sequenced cohort comprised about 5 AIRE-deficient APECED patients and about 5 healthy control donors.

With regard to this clone: The specificity of this receptor is unknown. Base qualities are not at hand, and no much larger clone is one base apart.

For CDR1 and CDR2, the germline V gene lists SGHDN and FVKESK. The cysteine opens and the phenylalanine closes a CDR3 of 11 amino acids. CDR3 DNA only is kept here, 33 bases in frame from base 1. V sheds 0 bases and J sheds 13 bases, leaving 7 bases between their ends. Conventional CD4 T cells were sorted as cells that were CD4+CD127+. The control samples were obtained from healthy donors who were not related to the patients. Tconv and Treg cells for TCRbeta sequencing were sorted on a FACSAria flow cytometer. Sorted cells were collected in 5-ml round-bottom polystyrene tubes, and dry cell pellets were stored frozen at -80 degrees C prior to sequencing. Results the study describes overall, beyond this receptor: Among 3,500 to 4,500 shared Treg TCRbeta sequences, approximately 30% were found to be shared only among healthy donors and approximately 9.3% only among patients, suggesting that Treg selection is less efficient in the absence of AIRE. Around a third of the Treg TCRbeta sequences shared among healthy donors were found in patient Tconv cells, which suggests that Treg-biased clones were diverted into the Tconv compartment. TCRBV gene usage, CDR3 length and TCR diversity in Tconv and Treg cells from AIRE-deficient patients were found to be similar to those in cells from healthy donors. Only TCRbeta chains were sequenced; around 40% of shared healthy-donor Treg sequences also occurred in healthy Tconv, possibly because of differing TCRalpha chains. Shared Treg sequences had shorter CDR3s, which reflects a bias toward rearrangements containing few non-templated nucleotide insertions.

TCRbeta chain sequencing was performed with the immunoSEQ platform. As for the original processing: About 11x10^4 distinct in-frame TCRbeta sequences from patients and 130,000 to 150,000 from healthy donors were obtained from pooled conventional T cell repertoires. Public Treg TCRbeta sequences were defined as those shared by two or more individuals and were then searched for in Tconv repertoires. To test for differences between groups, Mann-Whitney U tests with Bonferroni-Dunn correction were run in GraphPad Prism 7.03. TCRdb limited this immuneACCESS table to in-frame rearrangements with V and J called. A share of clones is missing; checked studies link under half to unresolved V genes, and the rest is unexplained. Clone size and V and J calls were adopted from that table, with D and trimming inferred from the DNA. The sample table records roughly 24,000 clones; 95% to 96% of these occur just once. 0.15% to 0.2% of the sample is in the top ten clones.

The rearrangement joined TRBV14 to TRBJ2-1, with the D gene not confidently named. The sequenced sample consisted of CD4+CD127+ conventional T cells sorted from PBMCs. This sequence originates from a human donor in good health. The CDR3 has the sequence CASSQENFQFF. The DNA sequence is TGTGCCAGCAGCCAAGAGAACTTCCAGTTCTTC.